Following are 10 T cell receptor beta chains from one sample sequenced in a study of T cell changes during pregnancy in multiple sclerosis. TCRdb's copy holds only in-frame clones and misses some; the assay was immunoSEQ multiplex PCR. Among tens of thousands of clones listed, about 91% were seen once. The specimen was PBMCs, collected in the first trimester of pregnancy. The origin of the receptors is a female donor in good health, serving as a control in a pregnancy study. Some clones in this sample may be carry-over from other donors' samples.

CDR3 region: CASSPRTGRAGGNNEQFF. CDR3 DNA sequence: TGCGCCAGCAGCCCACGGACAGGGCGAGCGGGAGGGAACAATGAGCAGTTCTTC. This sequence joins TRBV5-1 and TRBJ2-1; 10 bases map to TRBD2. The CDR3 contains 18 residues. Unmatched junction bases numbered 15, after V lost 4 bases and J lost 5 bases. The germline V gene has CDR1 SGHRS and CDR2 YFSETQ. The whole variable domain, remainder taken from reference TRBV5-1 and TRBJ2-1, is KAGVTQTPRYLIKTRGQQVTLSCSPISGHRSVSWYQQTPGQGLQFLFEYFSETQRNKGNFPGRFSGRQFSNSRSEMNVSTLELGDSALYLCASSPRTGRAGGNNEQFFGPGTRLTVL.

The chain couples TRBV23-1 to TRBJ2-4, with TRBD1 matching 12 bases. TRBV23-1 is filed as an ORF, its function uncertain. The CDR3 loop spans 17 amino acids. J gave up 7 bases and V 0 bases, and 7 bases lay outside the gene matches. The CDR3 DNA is TGCGCCAGCAGTCAATCGCTGGGACAGGGGGCATGGAACATTCAGTACTTC. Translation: CASSQSLGQGAWNIQYF.

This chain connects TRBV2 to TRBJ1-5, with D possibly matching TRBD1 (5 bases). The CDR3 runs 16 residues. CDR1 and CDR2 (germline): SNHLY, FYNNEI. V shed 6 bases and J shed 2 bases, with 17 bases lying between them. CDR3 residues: CASRHPGASGNQPQHF. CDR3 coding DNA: TGTGCCAGCAGACACCCCGGGGCTAGCGGCAATCAGCCCCAGCATTTT.

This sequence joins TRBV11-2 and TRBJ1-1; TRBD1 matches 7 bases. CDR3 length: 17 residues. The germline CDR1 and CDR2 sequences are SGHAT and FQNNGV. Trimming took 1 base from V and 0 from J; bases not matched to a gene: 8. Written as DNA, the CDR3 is TGTGCCAGCAGCTTAGGGGTTACAGGGGCGGTGAACACTGAAGCTTTCTTT. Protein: CASSLGVTGAVNTEAFF.

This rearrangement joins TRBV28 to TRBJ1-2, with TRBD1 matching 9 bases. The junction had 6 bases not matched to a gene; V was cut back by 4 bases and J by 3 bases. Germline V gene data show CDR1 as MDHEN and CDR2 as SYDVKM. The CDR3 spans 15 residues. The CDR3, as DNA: TGTGCCAGCAGTTCCCCGACAGGGGGGGACTATGGCTACACCTTC. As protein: CASSSPTGGDYGYTF.

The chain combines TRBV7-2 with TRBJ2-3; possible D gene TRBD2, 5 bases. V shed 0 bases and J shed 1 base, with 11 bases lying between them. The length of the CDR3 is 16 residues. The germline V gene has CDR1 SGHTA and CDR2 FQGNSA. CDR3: CASSLALLGGTDTQYF. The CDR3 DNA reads TGTGCCAGCAGCTTAGCCCTACTCGGGGGCACAGATACGCAGTATTTT.

In nucleotides, the CDR3 is TGTGCCAGCAGCCAAGGGGCTGAAGACAGGGTTAGGTCTGGCTACACCTTC. It is translated as CASSQGAEDRVRSGYTF. The chain uses TRBV4-2 and TRBJ1-2; 7 bases map to TRBD1. V was clipped by 1 base and J by 7 bases; unmatched bases: 15. In germline, CDR1 is LGHNA, CDR2 YNFKEQ. This CDR3 is built from 17 residues.

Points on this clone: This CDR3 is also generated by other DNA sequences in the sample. CDR3 region: CASSPGRKETQYF. The CDR3 region has the DNA TGCGCCAGCTCTCCGGGTCGAAAGGAGACCCAGTACTTC. The V and J genes are TRBV5-1 and TRBJ2-5; D is undetermined. Trimming cost V 7 bases and J 5 bases, with 15 bases left between them. From germline, CDR1 is SGHRS and CDR2 YFSETQ. There are 13 residues in the CDR3.

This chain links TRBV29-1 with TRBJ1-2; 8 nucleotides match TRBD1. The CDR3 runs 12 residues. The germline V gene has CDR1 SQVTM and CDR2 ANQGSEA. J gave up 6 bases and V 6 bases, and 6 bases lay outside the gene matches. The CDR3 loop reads CSVGTGPHGYTF. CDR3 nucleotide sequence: TGCAGCGTGGGGACAGGCCCCCATGGCTACACCTTC.

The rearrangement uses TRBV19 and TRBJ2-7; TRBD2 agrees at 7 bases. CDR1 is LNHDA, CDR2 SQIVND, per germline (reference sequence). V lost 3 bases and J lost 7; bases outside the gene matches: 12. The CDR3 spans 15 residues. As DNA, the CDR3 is TGTGCCAGTAGTATGAGGACGGGAGGTGTTGAGGAGCAGTACTTC. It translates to CASSMRTGGVEEQYF.